The 10 T cell receptor beta chains reported below all come from one sample, sequenced in a study of T cell clonality in common variable immunodeficiency. The assay was immunoSEQ multiplex PCR, and TCRdb's table has in-frame clones only and misses some. There are approximately 26,000 clones in the sample, none observed a single time. The study, taken as a whole, reports: In common variable immunodeficiency, TCR beta chains reportedly carried fewer deletions and N-nucleotide insertions.

Their antigens are not known. Input material: peripheral blood mononuclear cells. The source of these receptors is a human donor with common variable immunodeficiency.

In regard to this clone: The read terminates 3 residues before the CDR3 end, so the remaining end is supplied by the germline J gene. The chain is built from TRBV7-9 and TRBJ1-5; 7 nucleotides match TRBD1. CDR3 size: 15 residues. Per germline, CDR1 SEHNR and CDR2 FQNEAQ (reference sequence). V shed 2 bases and J 0 bases; nucleotides not matched to a gene: 1. CDR3 amino acids: CASSLTGVSNQPQHF. The part of the CDR3 DNA that was read is TGTGCCAGCAGCTTAACAGGGGTTAGCAATCAGCCC.

Concerning this clone itself: The read stops 3 residues short of the end of the CDR3; the missing end is completed from the germline J gene. The chain carries TRBV7-6 and TRBJ1-4; D gene uncertain. CDR1 and CDR2 (germline): SGHVS, FNYEAQ. The CDR3 spans 14 residues. V lost 1 base to trimming and J lost 8 bases, with 11 bases between them. CDR3 residues: CASSLEAGEEKLFF. The covered CDR3 bases are TGTGCCAGCAGCTTAGAGGCGGGAGAGGAAAAA.

Regarding this clone: The read ends 3 residues early relative to the CDR3; the germline J gene fills the gap. The chain joins TRBV5-6 to TRBJ2-7; maybe TRBD1 (5 bases). CDR1 is SGHDT and CDR2 is YYEEEE in the germline V gene. The CDR3 runs to 13 residues. Trimming stripped 2 bases from V and 5 bases from J, with 11 bases between. The chain's CDR3 is CASSFGPGNEQYF. The DNA read from the CDR3 is TGTGCCAGCAGCTTTGGGCCAGGGAACGAG.

With respect to this clone: Sequencing ends 3 residues short of the CDR3 end; the germline J gene provides the rest. The V call is TRBV7-9, the J call TRBJ1-2, with D maybe TRBD1 (5 bases). Germline V gene data show CDR1 as SEHNR and CDR2 as FQNEAQ (reference sequence). V lost 0 bases, J lost 4 bases, and 9 bases lay in between. The CDR3 is made up of 14 amino acids. The CDR3 is CASSLATAFYGYTF. The DNA read from the CDR3 is TGTGCCAGCAGCTTAGCGACAGCTTTCTATGGC.

Points on this clone: The CDR3 end lies 3 residues beyond the end of the read and is filled in from the germline J gene. J is TRBJ2-4 and V is TRBV18, with D perhaps matching TRBD1 (6 bases). CDR1 is KGHSH, CDR2 LQKENI, per germline. Between the trimmed V and J ends, which lost 0 bases and 0 bases, there was a span of 12 bases. This CDR3 has 17 residues. CDR3 bases read: TGTGCCAGCTCACCACCGAGGGGGAGCCTAGCCAAAAACATT. This sequence encodes CASSPPRGSLAKNI. The entire CDR3 sequence reads CASSPPRGSLAKNIQYF.

This clone was observed a few times. The sequenced fragment ends 3 residues before the CDR3 boundary, so the rest is inferred from the germline J gene. The rearrangement links TRBV6-1 to TRBJ1-3; 7 nucleotides line up with TRBD1. The germline V gene encodes CDR1 MNHNS and CDR2 SASEGT. This CDR3 contains 17 residues. After removal of 1 base from V and 2 bases from J, the junction contained 8 bases not matched to a gene. The CDR3 here is CASSEDLRQGTGNTIYF. The sequenced CDR3 bases are TGTGCCAGCAGTGAAGACCTCAGACAGGGAACTGGAAACACC.

This clone has more than one count but fewer than ten. The read comes to an end 3 residues before the CDR3 does, leaving the germline J gene to fill in the end. The rearrangement joins TRBV2 to TRBJ2-4; 8 bases fit TRBD1. Germline-derived CDR1 and CDR2 are SNHLY and FYNNEI. The CDR3 contains 14 residues. Trimming removed 1 base from V and 7 bases from J; junction bases left unmatched: 3. The CDR3 DNA, read in part, is TGTGCCAGCAGTGAAGGGACAGGGTGGAACATT. Translation gives CASSEGTGWNI. The whole CDR3 is CASSEGTGWNIQYF.

This clone was seen a handful of times. The read falls 3 residues short of the CDR3 end, and the missing part is taken from the germline J gene. V usage is TRBV19 and J usage is TRBJ1-4; D remains unclear. The germline CDR1 and CDR2 sequences are LNHDA and SQIVND (reference sequence). CDR3 size: 14 residues. CDR3 residues: CASSLNPASRKLFF. The covered CDR3 bases are TGTGCCAGTAGCCTGAACCCCGCGAGTCGGAAA. The variable domain in full, with the rest retrieved from reference TRBV19 and TRBJ1-4, is DGGITQSPKYLFRKEGQNVTLSCEQNLNHDAMYWYRQDPGQGLRLIYYSQIVNDFQKGDIAEGYSVSREKKESFPLTVTSAQKNPTAFYLCASSLNPASRKLFFGSGTQLSVL.

This clone has at least ten counts. The observed sequence ends 3 residues before the CDR3 terminus, with the missing tail filled in from the germline J gene. The chain is built from TRBV5-1 and TRBJ1-4; unclear D gene. The CDR3 consists of 16 residues. Germline assignment: CDR1 SGHRS and CDR2 YFSETQ. The V and J ends lost 1 base and 2 bases respectively, with 12 bases between them. Incomplete CDR3 DNA: TGCGCCAGCAGCTTGATTGGACGGACTACTAATGAAAAA. Translated: CASSLIGRTTNEK. The CDR3 as a whole reads CASSLIGRTTNEKLFF.

The sample holds a few counts of this clone. The sequenced fragment ends 3 residues before the CDR3 boundary, so the rest is inferred from the germline J gene. The chain employs TRBV7-3 and TRBJ1-5; maybe TRBD1 (5 bases). The V gene's germline CDR1 is SGHTA and CDR2 FQGTGA. V was trimmed by 5 bases and J by 6 bases, leaving 11 bases between them. The CDR3 has 13 residues. The CDR3 DNA, read in part, is TGTGCCAGCAGCCCGGGGGGAAGTCAGCCC. Translated: CASSPGGSQP. The whole CDR3 reads CASSPGGSQPQHF. The full variable domain, completed using reference TRBV7-3 and TRBJ1-5, is GAGVSQTPSNKVTEKGKYVELRCDPISGHTALYWYRQSLGQGPEFLIYFQGTGAADDSGLPNDRFFAVRPEGSVSTLKIQRTERGDSAVYLCASSPGGSQPQHFGDGTRLSIL.